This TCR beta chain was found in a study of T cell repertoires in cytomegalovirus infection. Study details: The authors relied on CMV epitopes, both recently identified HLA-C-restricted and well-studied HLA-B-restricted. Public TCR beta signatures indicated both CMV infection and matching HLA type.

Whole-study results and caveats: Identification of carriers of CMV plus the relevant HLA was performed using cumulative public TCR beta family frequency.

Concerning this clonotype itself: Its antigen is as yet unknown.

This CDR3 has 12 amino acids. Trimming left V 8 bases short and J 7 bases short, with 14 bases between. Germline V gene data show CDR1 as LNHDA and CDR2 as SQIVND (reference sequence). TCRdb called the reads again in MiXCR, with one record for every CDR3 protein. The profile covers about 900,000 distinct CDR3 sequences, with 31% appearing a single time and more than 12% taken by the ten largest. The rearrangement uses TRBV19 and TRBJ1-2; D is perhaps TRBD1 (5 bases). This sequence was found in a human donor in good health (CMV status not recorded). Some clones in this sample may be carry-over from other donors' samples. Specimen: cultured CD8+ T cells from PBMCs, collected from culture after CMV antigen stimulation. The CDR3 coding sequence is TGTGCCAGTGACCACGGACACTTTGGCTACACCTTC. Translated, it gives CASDHGHFGYTF.